This TCR beta chain is from a study of blood T cell repertoires in COVID-19. For this clone: An end of the junction does not agree with germline; a read error may underlie this.

Participants had their cohort set by participant-reported clinical history. This table comes from immunoSEQ multiplex PCR, and its TCRdb copy is limited to in-frame clones, with some not included. The table shows around 280,000 clones, with 90% occurring only once. Germline CDR1 and CDR2: WSHSY and SAAADI. This CDR3 is 16 amino acids long. The origin of this receptor is a woman under 30 with acute COVID-19. The sample was PBMCs or T cells enriched from blood (not recorded which). The chain recombines TRBV10-2 with TRBJ2-1, with 12 bases fitting TRBD2. The CDR3 spells CASSESGLAGYTEQFF. CDR3 bases: TGCGCCAGCAGTGAGTCAGGACTAGCGGGATACACTGAGCAGTTCTTC.